Each of the 32 T cell receptor beta chains below was sequenced from the same sample in a study of T cell responses to AZD1222 COVID-19 vaccine listed by TCRdb under 2021. To prepare the library, the immunoSEQ multiplex PCR assay was applied. Not all clones reach the TCRdb copy of this immuneACCESS table, which keeps in-frame sequences only. Checked studies attribute under half of the gap to unresolved V genes and leave the rest unexplained. The sample records under 200,000 clones, about 90% of which are singletons. Approximately 1.2% of the sample is taken by the ten largest. This sample's time point label indicates: about 28 days (+/-7) after the second vaccine dose. The material sequenced was peripheral blood, taken 28 days after the second AZD1222 dose. Source of these receptors: an adult who received the AZD1222 COVID-19 vaccine.

The V gene is TRBV6-1, the J gene TRBJ1-2; D unresolved. This CDR3 is built from 14 residues. From germline, CDR1 is MNHNS and CDR2 SASEGT. V gave up 3 bases and J gave up 4 bases, with 12 bases separating them. In nucleotides, the CDR3 is TGTGCCAGCAGTGACGGGAAGTCTTTCTATGGCTACACCTTC. As protein: CASSDGKSFYGYTF.

This chain connects TRBV2 to TRBJ2-7, with D uncertain. This CDR3 has 14 amino acids. V gave up 8 bases and J gave up 2 bases, with 16 bases separating them. The germline CDR1 and CDR2 sequences are SNHLY and FYNNEI. The CDR3 loop is CASEPGTGTYEQYF. Here the CDR3 DNA reads TGTGCCAGCGAGCCTGGCACTGGCACCTACGAGCAGTACTTC. Filled out from reference TRBV2 and TRBJ2-7, the complete variable domain reads EPEVTQTPSHQVTQMGQEVILRCVPISNHLYFYWYRQILGQKVEFLVSFYNNEISEKSEIFDDQFSVERPDGSNFTLKIRSTKLEDSAMYFCASEPGTGTYEQYFGPGTRLTVT.

This chain links TRBV7-9 with TRBJ1-1; TRBD1 matches 8 bases. The CDR3 sequence is 15 residues long. V dropped 5 bases and J dropped 4; count of bases not matched to a gene: 9. CDR1 and CDR2 from the germline V gene are SEHNR and FQNEAQ (reference sequence). Here the CDR3 DNA reads TGTGCCAGCAGCCCGGAGACAGGGGTGGCCACTGAAGCTTTCTTT. Protein product: CASSPETGVATEAFF.

The chain combines TRBV4-1 with TRBJ2-3; D gene uncertain. This CDR3 spans 18 amino acids. CDR1 MGHRA and CDR2 YSYEKL come from the germline V gene. V was trimmed by 1 base and J by 1 base, leaving 18 bases between them. The CDR3 reads CASSQVRGPYRGTDTQYF. CDR3 nucleotide sequence: TGCGCCAGCAGCCAAGTTCGAGGCCCGTACCGGGGCACAGATACGCAGTATTTT.

This chain joins TRBV7-8 and TRBJ1-1; D gene uncertain. V lost 5 bases, J lost 1 base, and 11 bases lay in between. CDR3 length: 14 amino acids. Germline-derived CDR1 and CDR2 are SGHVS and FQNEAQ. The CDR3 nucleotides read TGTGCCAGCAGCCCCACCTCAGAGAACACTGAAGCTTTCTTT. This encodes CASSPTSENTEAFF.

This rearrangement joins TRBV6-1 to TRBJ1-3; D call uncertain. The CDR3 consists of 15 residues. Trimming pared 3 bases from V and 0 bases from J, leaving 9 bases between. The germline V gene has CDR1 MNHNS and CDR2 SASEGT. CDR3 in DNA: TGTGCCAGCAGTGATATCAACCGCTCTGGAAACACCATATATTTT. Protein product: CASSDINRSGNTIYF.

The rearrangement uses TRBV28 and TRBJ1-2; D perhaps matches TRBD1 (5 bases). From germline, CDR1 is MDHEN and CDR2 SYDVKM. This CDR3 has 14 residues. Trimming took off 5 bases at V and 0 bases at J, with 10 bases between the two ends. DNA for the CDR3: TGTGCCAGCAGTCGGACACGCTCTAACTATGGCTACACCTTC. This translates into CASSRTRSNYGYTF.

This chain links TRBV29-1 with TRBJ1-1, with D unclear. Germline V gene lookup returns CDR1 SQVTM and CDR2 ANQGSEA. This CDR3 has 14 residues. The V and J ends lost 0 bases and 5 bases respectively, with 13 bases between them. CDR3 DNA: TGCAGCGTTGAAGATCCAACCATAGATACTGAAGCTTTCTTT. Encoded protein: CSVEDPTIDTEAFF.

This rearrangement joins TRBV7-9 to TRBJ1-1, with TRBD1 matching over 7 bases. Looked up from germline, CDR1 is SEHNR and CDR2 is FQNEAQ (reference sequence). V lost 0 bases to trimming and J lost 0 bases; unmatched junction nucleotides: 13. The CDR3 length is 19 residues. Here the CDR3 reads CASSLARSYRGSMNTEAFF. The CDR3 DNA reads TGTGCCAGCAGCTTAGCCCGCTCATACAGGGGATCCATGAACACTGAAGCTTTCTTT.

The chain combines TRBV4-3 with TRBJ1-2, with TRBD1 identical over 7 bases. In germline, CDR1 is LGHNA, CDR2 YSLEER. Losses at the gene ends were 3 bases for V and 2 bases for J; bases not matched to a gene: 6. The CDR3 is 15 residues long. The DNA of the CDR3 is TGCGCCAGCAGCCAGGTTAGACAGGGCAACTATGGCTACACCTTC. It is translated as CASSQVRQGNYGYTF.

The rearrangement links TRBV3-1 (or the pseudogene TRBV3-2) to TRBJ2-2; D remains ambiguous. This CDR3 has 15 residues. Germline lookup yields CDR1 LGHDT and CDR2 YNNKEL (reference sequence). V lost 0 bases and J 4 bases, leaving 9 bases between the germline ends. This CDR3 reads CASSQEARPTGELFF. DNA for the CDR3: TGTGCCAGCAGCCAAGAGGCCAGGCCCACCGGGGAGCTGTTTTTT.

The chain carries TRBV4-3 and TRBJ2-7, with 8 bases fitting TRBD1. The CDR3 extends over 15 amino acids. V shed 5 bases and J 3 bases; nucleotides not matched to a gene: 9. Germline values: CDR1 LGHNA, CDR2 YSLEER. The CDR3 spells CASSESTGTGYEQYF. In DNA, the CDR3 is TGCGCCAGCAGCGAATCAACGGGGACAGGCTACGAGCAGTACTTC.

This chain joins TRBV25-1 and TRBJ2-7; TRBD1 is a possible D gene (5 bases). CDR1 is MGHDK and CDR2 is SYGVNS in the germline V gene. Trimming pared 2 bases from V and 4 bases from J, leaving 6 bases between. There are 12 residues in the CDR3. The DNA of the CDR3 is TGTGCCAGCAGTGAACAGGGTTACGAGCAGTACTTC. This sequence encodes CASSEQGYEQYF.

V and J are TRBV5-1 and TRBJ1-1; the match to TRBD1 covers 8 bases. The CDR3 covers 14 residues. V shed 6 bases, J shed 1 base, and the junction held 5 bases outside the gene matches. Germline CDR1 SGHRS, CDR2 YFSETQ. This chain's CDR3 is CASNPGTGNTEAFF. The DNA of the CDR3 is TGCGCCAGCAACCCCGGGACAGGGAACACTGAAGCTTTCTTT. Looking up the rest from reference TRBV5-1 and TRBJ1-1 gives the full variable domain: KAGVTQTPRYLIKTRGQQVTLSCSPISGHRSVSWYQQTPGQGLQFLFEYFSETQRNKGNFPGRFSGRQFSNSRSEMNVSTLELGDSALYLCASNPGTGNTEAFFGQGTRLTVV.

As DNA, the CDR3 is TGTGCCAGCACCGAGGGGGGCCTCAACACTGAAGCTTTCTTT. This gives the protein CASTEGGLNTEAFF. The chain is built from TRBV28 and TRBJ1-1, with D possibly matching TRBD1 (6 bases). CDR3 size: 14 residues. V lost 7 bases and J lost 2, with 14 bases in between. The germline V gene encodes CDR1 MDHEN and CDR2 SYDVKM.

This rearrangement joins TRBV6-6 to TRBJ1-3, with no clear D. V lost 2 bases and J lost 4, with 15 bases in between. This CDR3 is 16 amino acids long. Germline lookup yields CDR1 MNHNY and CDR2 SVGAGI (reference sequence). The CDR3 DNA sequence: TGTGCCAGCAGTTACGGGCTACAGAAAGCAGGAAACACCATATATTTT. This sequence encodes CASSYGLQKAGNTIYF.

The chain carries TRBV7-2 and TRBJ1-1, with D unclear. Germline values: CDR1 SGHTA, CDR2 FQGNSA. V dropped 3 bases and J dropped 0 bases, with 8 bases sitting between them. This CDR3 region has 14 residues. CDR3 bases: TGTGCCAGCAGCTTTAAGTTTATGAACACTGAAGCTTTCTTT. Translated, it gives CASSFKFMNTEAFF.

The rearrangement uses TRBV4-2 and TRBJ2-1, with 9 nucleotides matching TRBD2. The CDR3 sequence is 17 residues long. Looked up from germline, CDR1 is LGHNA and CDR2 is YNFKEQ. V was clipped by 4 bases and J by 4 bases; unmatched bases: 11. The CDR3 DNA reads as TGTGCCAGCAGCCTGAGATTGCGGGGGGGGCCGTACAATGAGCAGTTCTTC. Translated, it gives CASSLRLRGGPYNEQFF.

This chain uses TRBV13 with TRBJ2-3; 7 nucleotides agree with TRBD2. Germline lookup yields CDR1 PRHDT and CDR2 FYEKMQ (reference sequence). V gave up 1 base and J gave up 0 bases; unmatched junction bases: 7. The CDR3 totals 17 residues. DNA of the CDR3: TGTGCCAGCAGCTTAGCAACTAGCGAACATAGCACAGATACGCAGTATTTT. Residues: CASSLATSEHSTDTQYF. Full variable domain (outside the CDR3, taken from reference TRBV13 and TRBJ2-3): AAGVIQSPRHLIKEKRETATLKCYPIPRHDTVYWYQQGPGQDPQFLISFYEKMQSDKGSIPDRFSAQQFSDYHSELNMSSLELGDSALYFCASSLATSEHSTDTQYFGPGTRLTVL.

The chain links TRBV28 to TRBJ1-6; 8 bases match TRBD1. In germline, CDR1 is MDHEN, CDR2 SYDVKM. After removal of 5 bases from V and 10 bases from J, the junction contained 10 bases not matched to a gene. This CDR3 comprises 15 residues. DNA of the CDR3: TGTGCCAGCAGTCCCCTCACAGGGGGTAGATCACCCCTCCACTTT. This encodes CASSPLTGGRSPLHF.

The chain is built from TRBV10-3 and TRBJ1-2; D might be TRBD1 (6 bases). The CDR3 sequence is 15 residues long. Trimming shortened V by 6 bases and J by 3 bases, and 17 bases separated the two germline ends. The germline CDR1 and CDR2 sequences are ENHRY and SYGVKD. The CDR3: CAISGTGRYDYGYTF. CDR3 DNA sequence: TGTGCCATCAGCGGCACAGGGAGGTACGACTATGGCTACACCTTC.

V and J are TRBV2 and TRBJ2-5; 9 bases align to TRBD1. Germline V gives CDR1 SNHLY, CDR2 FYNNEI. The CDR3 consists of 13 residues. The V gene end was trimmed by 4 bases and the J gene end by 4 bases; junction bases not matched to a gene: 1. The CDR3 reads CASSGQGGETQYF. CDR3 sequence (DNA): TGTGCCAGCAGTGGACAGGGGGGAGAGACCCAGTACTTC.

This chain links TRBV27 with TRBJ1-5; D is possibly TRBD1 (5 bases). Per the germline V gene, CDR1 is MNHEY and CDR2 is SMNVEV (reference sequence). CDR3 length: 16 amino acids. Between the trimmed V and J ends, which lost 3 bases and 0 bases, there was a span of 12 bases. CDR3 coding DNA: TGTGCCAGCAGTTTTGGAGGGACCAATAGCAATCAGCCCCAGCATTTT. Translation: CASSFGGTNSNQPQHF.

The rearrangement joins TRBV6-5 to TRBJ2-7; D remains unclear. Trimming stripped 3 bases from V and 0 bases from J, with 9 bases between. Germline CDR1 reads MNHEY; CDR2 reads SVGAGI. The CDR3 consists of 14 residues. CDR3 protein: CASSYMAGSYEQYF. The CDR3 coding sequence is TGTGCCAGCAGTTATATGGCCGGCTCCTACGAGCAGTACTTC.

The V and J genes are TRBV4-2 and TRBJ1-3, with 8 bases that match TRBD1. J lost 0 bases, V lost 4 bases, and 23 bases had no gene match. Germline CDR1 and CDR2: LGHNA and YNFKEQ. This CDR3 has 22 residues. CDR3 sequence reads: CASSPRRGFGQGNTNSGNTIYF. The CDR3 DNA is TGTGCCAGCAGCCCCAGACGGGGTTTCGGACAGGGTAACACTAACTCTGGAAACACCATATATTTT.

V usage is TRBV4-1 and J usage is TRBJ2-2; 9 bases agree with TRBD2. J lost 2 bases, V lost 0 bases, and 10 bases had no gene match. CDR1 is MGHRA, CDR2 YSYEKL, per germline. The CDR3 consists of 19 residues. The CDR3 DNA reads TGCGCCAGCAGCCAAGAGGGAGTTTCACTAGCGGGTAACACCGGGGAGCTGTTTTTT. Amino acid sequence: CASSQEGVSLAGNTGELFF.

The count of this clone is one. The J gene is TRBJ2-2, the V gene TRBV10-2; D gene uncertain. The V gene's germline CDR1 is WSHSY and CDR2 SAAADI. The V end was cut by 8 bases, the J end by 4 bases, with 5 bases between. This CDR3 has 11 amino acids. CDR3: CASGLTGELFF. CDR3 nucleotides: TGCGCCAGCGGCCTCACCGGGGAGCTGTTTTTT.

This clone was seen only once. The chain recombines TRBV4-1 with TRBJ1-1, with D uncertain. Germline CDR1 reads MGHRA; CDR2 reads YSYEKL. Deletions cut 4 bases from V and 5 bases from J, with 23 bases between. The CDR3 totals 17 residues. The CDR3 region has the DNA TGCGCCAGCAGCCCCTCACTTGACCTCCTAGCCGAGACTGAAGCTTTCTTT. This encodes CASSPSLDLLAETEAFF.

V gene TRBV4-1 combines with J gene TRBJ1-1; D unclear. Per the germline V gene, CDR1 is MGHRA and CDR2 is YSYEKL. This CDR3 has 14 amino acids. The V end was cut by 5 bases, the J end by 1 base, with 11 bases between. CDR3 protein: CASSSRPENTEAFF. The CDR3 bases are TGCGCCAGCAGCTCAAGGCCGGAGAACACTGAAGCTTTCTTT.

The chain employs TRBV5-6 and TRBJ1-4, with a tentative D call TRBD1 (6 bases). Deletions cut 4 bases from V and 8 bases from J, with 18 bases between. The CDR3 has 15 amino acids. Germline V gene data show CDR1 as SGHDT and CDR2 as YYEEEE. The CDR3 reads CASSPREGVQEKLFF. DNA of the CDR3: TGTGCCAGCAGCCCCAGGGAGGGGGTTCAAGAAAAACTGTTTTTT.

The rearrangement links TRBV24-1 to TRBJ2-2; D may be TRBD1 (6 bases). The CDR3 contains 14 residues. Between the trimmed V and J ends, which lost 4 bases and 6 bases, there was a span of 11 bases. CDR1 KGHDR and CDR2 SFDVKD come from the germline V gene. CDR3 protein: CATSDLDRPGELFF. DNA for the CDR3: TGTGCCACCAGTGACCTAGACAGGCCCGGGGAGCTGTTTTTT.

The CDR3 nucleotides are TGTGCCATCAGTGACCGGACTACGATGACTGAGCAGTTCTTC. This codes for CAISDRTTMTEQFF. V usage is TRBV10-3 and J usage is TRBJ2-1, with a tentative D call TRBD2 (6 bases). The CDR3 covers 14 residues. V was trimmed by 3 bases and J by 9 bases, leaving 15 bases between them. Germline V gives CDR1 ENHRY, CDR2 SYGVKD.